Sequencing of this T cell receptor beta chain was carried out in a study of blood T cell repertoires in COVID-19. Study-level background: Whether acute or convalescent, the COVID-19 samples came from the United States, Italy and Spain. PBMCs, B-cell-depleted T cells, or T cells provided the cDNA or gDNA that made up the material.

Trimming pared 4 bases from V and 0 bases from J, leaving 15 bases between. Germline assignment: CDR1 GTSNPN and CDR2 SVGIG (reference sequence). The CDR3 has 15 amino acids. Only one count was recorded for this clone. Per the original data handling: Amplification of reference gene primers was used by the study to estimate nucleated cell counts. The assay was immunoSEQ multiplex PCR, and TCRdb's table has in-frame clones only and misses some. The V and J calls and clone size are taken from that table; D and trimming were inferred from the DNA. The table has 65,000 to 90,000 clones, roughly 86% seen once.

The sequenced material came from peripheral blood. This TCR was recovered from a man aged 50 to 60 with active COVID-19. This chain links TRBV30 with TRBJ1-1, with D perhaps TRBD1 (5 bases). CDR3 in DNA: TGTGCCTGGAAGGGGCAGCCGAACATGAACACTGAAGCTTTCTTT. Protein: CAWKGQPNMNTEAFF. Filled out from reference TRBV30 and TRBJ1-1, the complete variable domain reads SQTIHQWPATLVQPVGSPLSLECTVEGTSNPNLYWYRQAAGRGLQLLFYSVGIGQISSEVPQNLSASRPQDRQFILSSKKLLLSDSGFYLCAWKGQPNMNTEAFFGQGTRLTVV.